What follows are 8 T cell receptor beta chains derived from one specimen sequenced in a study of vaccination and CD4 T cells after COVID-19. CD4+ T cells that had been cultured provided DNA sequenced with the Oncomine TCR Beta short-read assay. TCRdb re-called the PCR reads through MiXCR, storing one row per CDR3 protein. The data contain about 22,000 distinct CDR3 sequences, approximately 32% of them seen just once; the ten biggest clones take up around 12%. Treatment reported: roughly ten-day PBMC culture with coronavirus spike peptide pools or control peptides (ViraFEST assay). Antigen specificity for these receptors is unknown. Sequencing was carried out using cultured CD4+ T cells from blood. Receptors originate from a human donor with COVID-19.

The V gene is TRBV6-2 or TRBV6-3, the J gene TRBJ2-7, with 10 bases matching TRBD2. Looked up from germline, CDR1 is MNHEY and CDR2 is SVGEGT. Trimming at V came to 5 bases and at J to 2 bases, leaving 9 bases not matched to a gene. The CDR3 consists of 16 residues. The CDR3 is CASSTFPAGGPYEQYF. The CDR3 region has the DNA TGTGCCAGCAGTACCTTCCCAGCGGGGGGGCCCTACGAGCAGTACTTC.

V is TRBV7-8 and J is TRBJ2-3; 7 bases are a match to TRBD2. Germline-derived CDR1 and CDR2 are SGHVS and FQNEAQ. The CDR3 contains 17 residues. Trimming removed 3 bases from V and 1 base from J; junction bases left unmatched: 10. The CDR3 DNA follows: TGTGCCAGCAGCTTGCTTATAAGCGGGGACGGCACAGATACGCAGTATTTT. This sequence encodes CASSLLISGDGTDTQYF.

The CDR3 loop is CASRRQGSGYGYTF. The CDR3 DNA is TGTGCCAGCAGGCGACAGGGATCGGGCTATGGCTACACCTTC. The chain uses TRBV28 and TRBJ1-2; TRBD1 matches 7 bases. The CDR3 extends over 14 amino acids. The trim removed 6 bases at V and 4 bases at J, leaving 8 bases unmatched. The germline gives CDR1 MDHEN, CDR2 SYDVKM.

This chain connects TRBV14 to TRBJ2-5; D gene uncertain. V was pared by 3 bases and J by 5 bases, with 13 bases between. The CDR3 runs to 14 residues. Germline V lookup: CDR1 SGHDN, CDR2 FVKESK. The CDR3 spells CASSHEASRETQYF. CDR3 sequence (DNA): TGTGCCAGCAGCCATGAGGCCTCTCGGGAGACCCAGTACTTC.

The chain recombines TRBV23-1 with TRBJ1-5, with D possibly TRBD1 on 5 matching bases. TRBV23-1 is assigned to the ORF class and has an uncertain function. CDR3 length: 16 amino acids. V was shortened by 5 bases and J by 5 bases, with 19 bases between the two germline ends. CDR3: CASSGQGFPLHQPQHF. CDR3 nucleotides: TGCGCCAGCAGTGGGCAGGGCTTCCCCCTACATCAGCCCCAGCATTTT.

V and J are TRBV7-2 and TRBJ1-5, with 9 bases matching TRBD1. Germline CDR1 and CDR2: SGHTA and FQGNSA. This CDR3 has 15 amino acids. The junction had 4 bases not matched to a gene; V was cut back by 4 bases and J by 3 bases. The CDR3 bases are TGTGCCAGCAGCTCGGGGACAGGGACCAATCAGCCCCAGCATTTT. Amino acids: CASSSGTGTNQPQHF. The whole variable domain, filled in from reference TRBV7-2 and TRBJ1-5, reads GAGVSQSPSNKVTEKGKDVELRCDPISGHTALYWYRQSLGQGLEFLIYFQGNSAPDKSGLPSDRFSAERTGGSVSTLTIQRTQQEDSAVYLCASSSGTGTNQPQHFGDGTRLSIL.

This clonotype was seen a handful of times. The chain joins TRBV2 to TRBJ1-5, with D possibly matching TRBD1 (6 bases). Per the germline V gene, CDR1 is SNHLY and CDR2 is FYNNEI. The V end lost 6 bases, the J end lost 5 bases, and 11 bases lay between the germline ends. The CDR3 contains 13 residues. CDR3: CASRGQFYQPQHF. The DNA for the CDR3 is TGTGCCAGCAGAGGACAGTTCTATCAGCCCCAGCATTTT.

The chain has TRBV19 and TRBJ1-2, with 9 bases lining up with TRBD1. J lost 0 bases, V lost 4 bases, and 6 bases had no gene match. The germline V gene encodes CDR1 LNHDA and CDR2 SQIVND (reference sequence). The CDR3 totals 16 residues. This chain's CDR3 is CASSTQGAGANYGYTF. The CDR3 region has the DNA TGTGCCAGTAGTACACAGGGGGCTGGCGCTAACTATGGCTACACCTTC.